The 22 T cell receptor beta chains reported below all come from one sample, sequenced in a study of blood T cell repertoires in COVID-19. Generated by immunoSEQ multiplex PCR, the TCRdb table keeps only in-frame clones and is missing some. The sample includes 50,000 to 65,000 clones, roughly four fifths of them seen just once. Sample: peripheral blood. The receptors were gathered from a woman aged 55-69 years with acute or convalescent COVID-19.

This chain uses TRBV5-1 with TRBJ1-1, with 9 bases matching TRBD1. J was trimmed by 0 bases and V by 4 bases; bases with no gene match: 7. This CDR3 region has 16 residues. CDR1 is SGHRS, CDR2 YFSETQ, per germline. Here the CDR3 reads CASSPDRGLMNTEAFF. Here the CDR3 DNA reads TGCGCCAGCAGCCCGGACAGGGGACTCATGAACACTGAAGCTTTCTTT.

This chain connects TRBV7-8 to TRBJ1-1, with D possibly TRBD1 on 6 matching bases. V lost 4 bases and J 2 bases, leaving 11 bases between the germline ends. Germline CDR1 and CDR2: SGHVS and FQNEAQ. The CDR3 is 14 amino acids. The CDR3 loop reads CASSSSTGNTEAFF. CDR3 coding DNA: TGTGCCAGCAGCTCCTCGACAGGAAACACTGAAGCTTTCTTT.

The chain is built from TRBV28 and TRBJ1-1, with 7 bases identical to TRBD1. This CDR3 is built from 13 residues. Germline V gene data show CDR1 as MDHEN and CDR2 as SYDVKM. V gave up 5 bases and J gave up 7 bases; unmatched junction bases: 7. CDR3 sequence: CASSPPGGVEAFF. CDR3 coding DNA: TGTGCCAGCAGTCCACCAGGGGGAGTTGAAGCTTTCTTT.

This chain joins TRBV6-1 and TRBJ2-5, with D possibly TRBD2 on 5 matching bases. V was trimmed by 3 bases and J by 5 bases, leaving 13 bases between them. The CDR3 runs to 14 residues. CDR1 is MNHNS and CDR2 is SASEGT in the germline V gene. CDR3 nucleotide sequence: TGTGCCAGCAGTGAGAGGGCAGGCTGGGAGACCCAGTACTTC. Translation gives CASSERAGWETQYF.

The chain couples TRBV3-1 (or the pseudogene TRBV3-2) to TRBJ1-1, with a tentative D call TRBD1 (6 bases). Trimming took off 0 bases at V and 0 bases at J, with 8 bases between the two ends. CDR1 and CDR2 from the germline V gene are LGHDT and YNNKEL (reference sequence). The CDR3 contains 15 residues. The CDR3: CASSQDRGMNTEAFF. As DNA, the CDR3 is TGTGCCAGCAGCCAAGACAGGGGAATGAACACTGAAGCTTTCTTT.

The V and J genes are TRBV11-2 and TRBJ2-7; D perhaps matches TRBD1 (5 bases). Per the germline V gene, CDR1 is SGHAT and CDR2 is FQNNGV. CDR3 size: 16 residues. V was pared by 1 base and J by 0 bases, with 13 bases between. For the CDR3, the DNA is TGTGCCAGCAGCTTAGGGGCGACAGTAAGCTCCTACGAGCAGTACTTC. Its translation: CASSLGATVSSYEQYF.

The V gene is TRBV24-1, the J gene TRBJ1-1; 9 bases agree with TRBD1. CDR3 length equals 14 residues. CDR1 and CDR2 (germline): KGHDR, SFDVKD. Germline trimming cut 7 bases from V and 1 base from J; bases unmatched to any gene: 3. CDR3 protein: CATRGTGTNTEAFF. The CDR3 coding sequence is TGTGCCACCAGGGGGACAGGGACGAACACTGAAGCTTTCTTT.

The V and J genes are TRBV7-7 and TRBJ2-7, with 12 bases matching TRBD1. The CDR3 is made up of 14 amino acids. Unmatched junction bases numbered 3, after V lost 3 bases and J lost 6 bases. Germline V gives CDR1 SSHAT, CDR2 FNYEAQ (reference sequence). CDR3 loop: CASSLGTGGSEQYF. The CDR3, as DNA: TGTGCCAGCAGCTTGGGGACAGGGGGCTCCGAGCAGTACTTC.

J is TRBJ1-6 and V is TRBV25-1, with TRBD1 matching 7 bases. Germline CDR1 reads MGHDK; CDR2 reads SYGVNS. The CDR3 has 11 amino acids. V shed 6 bases and J 18 bases; nucleotides not matched to a gene: 8. The CDR3 region is CASSRDRVSHF. The CDR3 DNA sequence: TGTGCCAGCAGCCGCGACAGGGTTTCCCACTTT.

The rearrangement links TRBV7-2 to TRBJ2-3; maybe TRBD1 (6 bases). The CDR3 is 16 amino acids. CDR1 is SGHTA and CDR2 is FQGNSA in the germline V gene. Trimming shortened V by 3 bases and J by 5 bases, and 18 bases separated the two germline ends. CDR3 DNA sequence: TGTGCCAGCAGCTTCCGCAGGACCCAAGGGGGAGATACGCAGTATTTT. Its protein is CASSFRRTQGGDTQYF.

The V call is TRBV10-3, the J call TRBJ1-6; maybe TRBD1 (6 bases). The V gene's germline CDR1 is ENHRY and CDR2 SYGVKD. There are 14 residues in the CDR3. V gave up 2 bases and J gave up 7 bases, with 9 bases separating them. CDR3 loop: CAISEGQRNSPLHF. DNA of the CDR3: TGTGCCATCAGTGAGGGACAGAGGAATTCACCCCTCCACTTT.

In its sample, this clone was seen a few times. The chain links TRBV19 to TRBJ1-5; TRBD1 matches 7 bases. The junction had 5 bases not matched to a gene; V was cut back by 3 bases and J by 3 bases. This CDR3 contains 15 residues. The germline V gene encodes CDR1 LNHDA and CDR2 SQIVND (reference sequence). DNA of the CDR3: TGTGCCAGTAGTATCCTGGGACAGTCCAATCAGCCCCAGCATTTT. Translating it yields CASSILGQSNQPQHF.

V usage is TRBV5-6 and J usage is TRBJ1-1; possibly TRBD1 for D (5 bases). Trimming pared 0 bases from V and 5 bases from J, leaving 11 bases between. From germline, CDR1 is SGHDT and CDR2 YYEEEE. The length of the CDR3 is 14 residues. CDR3 in amino acids: CASSLGGLETEAFF. The DNA for the CDR3 is TGTGCCAGCAGCTTGGGGGGCTTGGAGACTGAAGCTTTCTTT.

The chain combines TRBV5-1 with TRBJ1-6, with a tentative D call TRBD1 (6 bases). V lost 3 bases and J lost 7, with 11 bases in between. Germline values: CDR1 SGHRS, CDR2 YFSETQ. This CDR3 is built from 14 residues. CDR3 sequence reads: CASSSRGENSPLHF. CDR3 coding DNA: TGCGCCAGCAGCTCCAGGGGTGAGAATTCACCCCTCCACTTT.

This rearrangement joins TRBV28 to TRBJ1-5; 7 nucleotides agree with TRBD1. The CDR3 length is 17 residues. In germline, CDR1 is MDHEN, CDR2 SYDVKM. Trimming cost V 5 bases and J 6 bases; bases outside gene matches: 16. CDR3 region: CASSPRPTGIFAQPQHF. The CDR3 coding sequence is TGTGCCAGCAGTCCCCGCCCGACAGGGATCTTCGCTCAGCCCCAGCATTTT.

V is TRBV6-1 and J is TRBJ2-4; the match to TRBD2 covers 11 bases. Germline loops: CDR1 MNHNS, CDR2 SASEGT. The CDR3 loop spans 18 amino acids. V lost 2 bases and J lost 1; bases outside the gene matches: 7. The CDR3 protein is CASSETLAGGPAKNIQYF. In DNA, the CDR3 is TGTGCCAGCAGTGAAACCTTAGCGGGGGGGCCGGCCAAAAACATTCAGTACTTC.

V gene TRBV20-1 combines with J gene TRBJ1-1, with D possibly being TRBD1 (5 bases). Germline CDR1 DFQATT, CDR2 SNEGSKA (reference sequence). V was trimmed by 3 bases and J by 7 bases, leaving 12 bases between them. The CDR3 totals 12 residues. CDR3 sequence: CSASLGGSEAFF. DNA of the CDR3: TGCAGTGCTAGTCTGGGGGGGAGTGAAGCTTTCTTT.

The rearrangement joins TRBV7-9 to TRBJ1-4, with a possible D match to TRBD1 (5 bases). The germline CDR1 and CDR2 sequences are SEHNR and FQNEAQ (reference sequence). The CDR3 length is 15 residues. V shed 1 base and J shed 8 bases, with 14 bases lying between them. The chain's CDR3 is CASSLEGARGEKLFF. The CDR3 DNA sequence: TGTGCCAGCAGCTTAGAAGGGGCTCGAGGAGAAAAACTGTTTTTT.

The J gene is TRBJ2-6, the V gene TRBV7-9; the D gene is possibly TRBD1 (6 bases). V shed 1 base and J shed 0 bases, with 10 bases lying between them. Germline CDR1 is SEHNR and CDR2 is FQNEAQ (reference sequence). This CDR3 has 17 residues. Here the CDR3 DNA reads TGTGCCAGCAGCTTAGTCGGCAGGGGCTCTGGGGCCAACGTCCTGACTTTC. Its translation: CASSLVGRGSGANVLTF.

This clone has just one count. This chain links TRBV19 with TRBJ2-7; no reliable D call. Trimming shortened V by 1 base and J by 5 bases, and 6 bases separated the two germline ends. Germline values: CDR1 LNHDA, CDR2 SQIVND (reference sequence). There are 12 residues in the CDR3. The CDR3 DNA sequence: TGTGCCAGTAGTATAGGAGCCCACGAGCAGTACTTC. Protein: CASSIGAHEQYF.

In this sample, this clone turned up a few times. The chain is built from TRBV19 and TRBJ1-1, with 12 nucleotides matching TRBD1. Germline V gene data show CDR1 as LNHDA and CDR2 as SQIVND (reference sequence). J gave up 1 base and V 7 bases, and 10 bases lay outside the gene matches. The CDR3 is made up of 17 amino acids. CDR3 loop: CASKAGTGGLRNTEAFF. The CDR3, as DNA: TGTGCCAGTAAAGCCGGGACAGGGGGCTTAAGGAACACTGAAGCTTTCTTT.

This sequence joins TRBV6-5 and TRBJ2-7; D not certain. The CDR3 loop spans 13 amino acids. The germline V gene has CDR1 MNHEY and CDR2 SVGAGI. Between the trimmed V and J ends, which lost 6 bases and 3 bases, there was a span of 12 bases. The CDR3 loop reads CASRPGLYYEQYF. In nucleotides, the CDR3 is TGTGCCAGCAGGCCAGGTCTGTACTACGAGCAGTACTTC.